Following are 23 T cell receptor beta chains from one sample sequenced in a study of CD8 T cells in Susac syndrome. Random hexamers were used to reverse transcribe roughly 0.45 to 1 ug of RNA. TCRdb re-derived calls from the immunoSEQ multiplex PCR reads in MiXCR, one entry per CDR3 protein. The data hold around 280,000 distinct CDR3 sequences, with approximately 90% observed a single time. Input material: CD4+ T cells from PBMCs. These receptors all stem from a human donor with multiple sclerosis.

This rearrangement joins TRBV4-1 to TRBJ2-7; 10 positions agree with TRBD1. This CDR3 is built from 16 residues. The V segment lost 2 bases and the J segment 6 bases; nucleotides outside the gene matches: 10. Germline CDR1 MGHRA, CDR2 YSYEKL. Here the CDR3 reads CASSQNTRDRGREQYF. The CDR3 DNA follows: TGCGCCAGCAGCCAAAACACCCGGGACAGGGGACGCGAGCAGTACTTC.

This clonotype occurred a few times. V usage is TRBV7-9 and J usage is TRBJ2-2, with 10 positions matching TRBD2. The J segment lost 0 bases and the V segment lost 2 bases, leaving 0 bases of the junction unmatched. The germline V gene has CDR1 SEHNR and CDR2 FQNEAQ (reference sequence). CDR3 length: 16 amino acids. The CDR3 protein is CASSLTSGANTGELFF. Here the CDR3 DNA reads TGTGCCAGCAGCTTAACTAGCGGGGCGAACACCGGGGAGCTGTTTTTT. The full variable domain, its missing parts supplied by reference TRBV7-9 and TRBJ2-2, is DTGVSQNPRHKITKRGQNVTFRCDPISEHNRLYWYRQTLGQGPEFLTYFQNEAQLEKSRLLSDRFSAERPKGSFSTLEIQRTEQGDSAMYLCASSLTSGANTGELFFGEGSRLTVL.

The chain carries TRBV9 and TRBJ2-5; 10 bases line up with TRBD2. The CDR3 covers 16 residues. Losses at the gene ends were 1 base for V and 5 bases for J; bases not matched to a gene: 8. CDR1 SGDLS and CDR2 YYNGEE come from the germline V gene. The DNA for the CDR3 is TGTGCCAGCAGCGTAACCATAGCGGGAGGTTTGGAGACCCAGTACTTC. This translates into CASSVTIAGGLETQYF.

The V and J genes are TRBV2 and TRBJ2-7; tentatively, D is TRBD1 or TRBD2 (5 bases each). The CDR3 extends over 12 amino acids. Trimming took off 3 bases at V and 6 bases at J, with 9 bases between the two ends. Germline V lookup: CDR1 SNHLY, CDR2 FYNNEI. The CDR3 coding sequence is TGTGCCAGCAGTGACACAGGACTCGAGCAGTACTTC. It is translated as CASSDTGLEQYF.

The chain links TRBV12-3 or TRBV12-4 to TRBJ1-2; D remains unclear. Trimming shortened V by 2 bases and J by 4 bases, and 8 bases separated the two germline ends. The CDR3 is 13 amino acids. The CDR3 nucleotides are TGTGCCAGCAGTTTATCCAGGCGCTATGGCTACACCTTC. Its protein product is CASSLSRRYGYTF.

The rearrangement links TRBV6-6 to TRBJ2-7; D gene ambiguous. Germline CDR1 MNHNY, CDR2 SVGAGI (reference sequence). V was clipped by 6 bases and J by 2 bases, with 14 bases between them. The CDR3 length is 14 residues. CDR3 sequence reads: CASRGSDPTYEQYF. The CDR3 DNA follows: TGTGCCAGCAGGGGGTCTGACCCCACCTACGAGCAGTACTTC.

The CDR3 DNA sequence: TGTGCCAGCAGCTTGTTAGGACAGAGCAATCAGCCCCAGCATTTT. Protein: CASSLLGQSNQPQHF. The chain is built from TRBV5-6 and TRBJ1-5; D may be TRBD1 (6 bases). V shed 1 base and J shed 1 base, with 9 bases lying between them. The CDR3 spans 15 residues. Per the germline V gene, CDR1 is SGHDT and CDR2 is YYEEEE.

The genes are TRBV11-2 and TRBJ2-4, with D hard to call. The germline gives CDR1 SGHAT, CDR2 FQNNGV. V lost 6 bases to trimming and J lost 6 bases, with 12 bases between them. The CDR3 contains 13 residues. The CDR3 region is CASRHLTRNIQYF. The DNA of the CDR3 is TGTGCCAGCAGGCACCTGACGCGAAACATTCAGTACTTC.

The chain recombines TRBV6-1 with TRBJ2-7; TRBD2 aligns across 10 bases. The V segment lost 8 bases and the J segment 3 bases; nucleotides outside the gene matches: 7. The CDR3 loop spans 14 amino acids. In germline, CDR1 is MNHNS, CDR2 SASEGT. The CDR3 is CASYGLAVRYEQYF. The CDR3 DNA follows: TGTGCCAGCTATGGACTAGCGGTACGCTACGAGCAGTACTTC.

V gene TRBV15 combines with J gene TRBJ1-1; the D is unclear. Trimming left V 0 bases short and J 3 bases short, with 17 bases between. Germline assignment: CDR1 LNHNV and CDR2 YYDKDF (reference sequence). The CDR3 has 17 amino acids. The CDR3 region is CATSRDLGRARDTEAFF. The CDR3 region has the DNA TGTGCCACCAGCAGAGATTTGGGGAGGGCGAGAGACACTGAAGCTTTCTTT.

This chain connects TRBV5-6 to TRBJ1-3, with 8 positions matching TRBD1. Germline lookup yields CDR1 SGHDT and CDR2 YYEEEE. The CDR3 has 15 amino acids. V was pared by 7 bases and J by 0 bases, with 6 bases of the junction left unmatched. The DNA for the CDR3 is TGTGCCAGCTTTGGACAGGGTATCTCTGGAAACACCATATATTTT. Translation: CASFGQGISGNTIYF. Full variable domain (missing parts from reference TRBV5-6 and TRBJ1-3): DAGVTQSPTHLIKTRGQQVTLRCSPKSGHDTVSWYQQALGQGPQFIFQYYEEEERQRGNFPDRFSGHQFPNYSSELNVNALLLGDSALYLCASFGQGISGNTIYFGEGSWLTVV.

The chain joins TRBV29-1 to TRBJ2-7; TRBD1 agrees at 8 bases. The V gene end was trimmed by 4 bases and the J gene end by 0 bases; junction bases not matched to a gene: 2. The CDR3 covers 13 residues. CDR1 is SQVTM and CDR2 is ANQGSEA in the germline V gene. The CDR3 sequence is CSVADRVSYEQYF. CDR3 bases: TGCAGCGTTGCGGACAGGGTCTCCTACGAGCAGTACTTC.

The chain is built from TRBV30 and TRBJ1-5; 7 positions agree with TRBD1. J lost 6 bases, V lost 0 bases, and 5 bases had no gene match. The germline V gene has CDR1 GTSNPN and CDR2 SVGIG (reference sequence). The CDR3 totals 14 residues. CDR3: CAWSVKGGGQPQHF. The CDR3 DNA is TGTGCCTGGAGTGTAAAAGGGGGCGGTCAGCCCCAGCATTTT.

The gene calls are TRBV30 and TRBJ2-4; the D call may be TRBD1 or TRBD2 (6 bases each). The CDR3 consists of 13 residues. CDR1 is GTSNPN, CDR2 SVGIG, per germline (reference sequence). V lost 1 base and J 9 bases, leaving 13 bases between the germline ends. CDR3 nucleotide sequence: TGTGCCTGGAGTGGATCACAGGGAGGCATTCAGTACTTC. Translated: CAWSGSQGGIQYF.

This rearrangement joins TRBV6-1 to TRBJ1-1; the D is unclear. V dropped 2 bases and J dropped 3 bases, with 13 bases sitting between them. There are 15 residues in the CDR3. CDR1 is MNHNS and CDR2 is SASEGT in the germline V gene. CDR3 DNA: TGTGCCAGCAGTGAATCCCCAGGACCTTACACTGAAGCTTTCTTT. Translation: CASSESPGPYTEAFF.

This chain joins TRBV7-2 and TRBJ1-3; no clear D. Trimming took 8 bases from V and 0 from J, leaving 11 bases between them. Germline V gives CDR1 SGHTA, CDR2 FQGNSA. The CDR3 spans 14 residues. The CDR3 DNA sequence: TGTGCCAGCCGCAGCGCGAGCTCTGGAAACACCATATATTTT. This sequence encodes CASRSASSGNTIYF.

This chain connects TRBV4-2 to TRBJ2-1, with D possibly being TRBD1 or TRBD2 (5 bases each). CDR3 length: 15 residues. V was cut by 0 bases and J by 5 bases, with 11 bases left in between. Germline-derived CDR1 and CDR2 are LGHNA and YNFKEQ. CDR3 sequence: CASSQEGDGDNEQFF. Written as DNA, the CDR3 is TGTGCCAGCAGCCAAGAGGGGGACGGGGACAATGAGCAGTTCTTC.

The chain is built from TRBV10-3 and TRBJ2-7; D remains unclear. V lost 2 bases and J 2 bases, leaving 4 bases between the germline ends. CDR1 ENHRY and CDR2 SYGVKD come from the germline V gene. The CDR3 contains 12 residues. DNA for the CDR3: TGTGCCATCAGTGAGGTCACCTACGAGCAGTACTTC. Its translation: CAISEVTYEQYF.

The rearrangement links TRBV20-1 to TRBJ2-2, with 8 bases identical to TRBD1. Trimming took 6 bases from V and 1 from J; bases not matched to a gene: 10. The germline V gene encodes CDR1 DFQATT and CDR2 SNEGSKA (reference sequence). This CDR3 spans 16 amino acids. The CDR3 DNA reads TGCAGTGCGCAAAAACCCGGGACAGGGAACACCGGGGAGCTGTTTTTT. Translation: CSAQKPGTGNTGELFF.

V is TRBV30 and J is TRBJ1-1; D gene ambiguous. Trimming removed 6 bases at V and 4 bases at J, with 12 bases between. The CDR3 is 12 amino acids. Germline-derived CDR1 and CDR2 are GTSNPN and SVGIG (reference sequence). DNA of the CDR3: TGTGCCTGTTCCTCAGGACGCACTGAAGCTTTCTTT. As protein: CACSSGRTEAFF.

This clonotype was detected only once. The rearrangement uses TRBV9 and TRBJ1-1; D gene unclear. V lost 2 bases to trimming and J lost 4 bases, with 6 bases between them. The germline V gene has CDR1 SGDLS and CDR2 YYNGEE. The CDR3 covers 12 residues. CDR3 nucleotides: TGTGCCAGCAGCGTTCACGGCACTGAAGCTTTCTTT. Translating it yields CASSVHGTEAFF.

The rearrangement uses TRBV24-1 and TRBJ1-2; 12 bases agree with TRBD1. Germline trimming cut 4 bases from V and 4 bases from J; bases unmatched to any gene: 6. Germline V gene lookup returns CDR1 KGHDR and CDR2 SFDVKD. The CDR3 spans 16 residues. The CDR3: CATSDQGQGAGYGYTF. Written as DNA, the CDR3 is TGTGCCACCAGTGACCAGGGACAGGGGGCCGGCTATGGCTACACCTTC.

This chain connects TRBV18 to TRBJ2-1, with D unresolved. The CDR3 length is 12 residues. V was shortened by 1 base and J by 8 bases, with 6 bases between the two germline ends. Germline V gives CDR1 KGHSH, CDR2 LQKENI. The chain's CDR3 is CASSPRGYEQFF. Written as DNA, the CDR3 is TGTGCCAGCTCACCACGGGGTTATGAGCAGTTCTTC.